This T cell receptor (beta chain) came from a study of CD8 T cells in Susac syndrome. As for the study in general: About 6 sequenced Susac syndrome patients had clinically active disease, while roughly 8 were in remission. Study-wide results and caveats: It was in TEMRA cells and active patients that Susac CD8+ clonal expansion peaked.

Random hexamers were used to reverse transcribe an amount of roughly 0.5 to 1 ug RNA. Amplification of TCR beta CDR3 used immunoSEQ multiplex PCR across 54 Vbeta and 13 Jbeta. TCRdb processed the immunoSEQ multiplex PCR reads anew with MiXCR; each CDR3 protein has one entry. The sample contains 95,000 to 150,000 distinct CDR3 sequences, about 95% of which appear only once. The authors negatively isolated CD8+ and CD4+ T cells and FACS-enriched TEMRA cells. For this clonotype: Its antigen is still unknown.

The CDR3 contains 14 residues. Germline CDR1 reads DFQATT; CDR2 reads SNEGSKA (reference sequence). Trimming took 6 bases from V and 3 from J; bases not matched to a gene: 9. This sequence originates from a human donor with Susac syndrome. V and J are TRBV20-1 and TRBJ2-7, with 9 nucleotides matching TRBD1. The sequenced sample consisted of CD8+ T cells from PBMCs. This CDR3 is CSAEGQGLGYEQYF. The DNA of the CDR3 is TGCAGTGCGGAGGGACAGGGTTTGGGCTACGAGCAGTACTTC.